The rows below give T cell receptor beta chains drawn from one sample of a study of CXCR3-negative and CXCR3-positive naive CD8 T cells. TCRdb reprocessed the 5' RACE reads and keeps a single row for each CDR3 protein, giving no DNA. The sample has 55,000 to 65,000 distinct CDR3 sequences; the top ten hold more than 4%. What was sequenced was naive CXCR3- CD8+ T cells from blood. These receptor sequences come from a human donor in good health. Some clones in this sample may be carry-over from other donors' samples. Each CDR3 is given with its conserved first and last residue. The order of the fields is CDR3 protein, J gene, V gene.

CASSFATSTDTQYF TRBJ2-3 TRBV12-3/TRBV12-4
CSVGPTTNYGYTF TRBJ1-2 TRBV29-1
CSARSGQGRTDTQYF TRBJ2-3 TRBV20-1
CSVEWTGELFF TRBJ2-2 TRBV29-1
CSARDLHGAENTEAFF TRBJ1-1 TRBV20-1
CASSLTWDSTDTQYF TRBJ2-3 TRBV28
CASSQRFSYEQYF TRBJ2-7 TRBV27
CASSQDPGPYEQYF TRBJ2-7 TRBV14
CASSLWDREETQYF TRBJ2-5 TRBV7-9
CATSSWGYEQFF TRBJ2-1 TRBV15
CASSRKPPSGALQETQYF TRBJ2-5 TRBV3-1
CSARDGTGAEQYF TRBJ2-7 TRBV20-1
CASSLFTLEGTEAFF TRBJ1-1 TRBV28
CSVEDTLSGIATDTQYF TRBJ2-3 TRBV29-1
CASSLGGAPLHF TRBJ1-6 TRBV27
CASSSLEGDFIRETQYF TRBJ2-5 TRBV5-1
CASSLRAQLYSNQPQHF TRBJ1-5 TRBV12-3/TRBV12-4
CASSYLPKDNEQFF TRBJ2-1 TRBV7-8
CASSLSGPYEQYF TRBJ2-7 TRBV12-3/TRBV12-4
CAIGQENTGELFF TRBJ2-2 TRBV10-3
CASSMQGPGEQYF TRBJ2-7 TRBV19
CASSVDGGAGELFF TRBJ2-2 TRBV9
CASSEGQGGYEQYF TRBJ2-7 TRBV25-1
CASSLYSGGNQPQHF TRBJ1-5 TRBV7-6
CASSSDLPLHF TRBJ1-6 TRBV12-3/TRBV12-4
CASSHSAGTSGGNEQFF TRBJ2-1 TRBV5-1
CASSFEGIQKAGGPRETQYF TRBJ2-5 TRBV28
CSARDRETVEETQYF TRBJ2-5 TRBV20-1
CSVAGTNTDTQYF TRBJ2-3 TRBV29-1
CASSPTELANYGYTF TRBJ1-2 TRBV13
CASSQDGGFSGQGHNF TRBJ2-3 TRBV4-3
CSVTGGAFEQYF TRBJ2-7 TRBV29-1
CSALTGDFSYNEQFF TRBJ2-1 TRBV29-1
CSVVAPRRTEAFF TRBJ1-1 TRBV29-1
CASSRGTGIDEQYF TRBJ2-7 TRBV12-3/TRBV12-4
CSFSGVGETQYF TRBJ2-5 TRBV29-1
CASSQDGVVPGELFF TRBJ2-2 TRBV4-3
CSVEAGVVGEKLFF TRBJ1-4 TRBV29-1
CASSLLAGETQYF TRBJ2-5 TRBV28
CAPWNPELHNSPLHF TRBJ1-6 TRBV28
CASSQRADQPQHF TRBJ1-5 TRBV7-6
CASSPRLSPYEQYF TRBJ2-7 TRBV6-5
CSVDGGTEAFF TRBJ1-1 TRBV29-1
CASSLAHPSREWDNEQFF TRBJ2-1 TRBV5-4
CATSRVAGDFYEQYF TRBJ2-7 TRBV15
CASSGTGGYEQYF TRBJ2-7 TRBV5-1
CASSFVRVREDEQFF TRBJ2-1 TRBV12-3/TRBV12-4
CASSPGGPGPQHF TRBJ1-5 TRBV7-9
CASSSGDLKYNEQFF TRBJ2-1 TRBV12-3/TRBV12-4
CASSSVVGGDTEAFF TRBJ1-1 TRBV7-9
CASSSWGTETQYF TRBJ2-5 TRBV7-6
CASSLTGVNTEAFF TRBJ1-1 TRBV27
CSVGDQVYEQYF TRBJ2-7 TRBV29-1
CASSSPPGQSYNEQFF TRBJ2-1 TRBV27
CASSAPGGPGETQYF TRBJ2-5 TRBV5-6